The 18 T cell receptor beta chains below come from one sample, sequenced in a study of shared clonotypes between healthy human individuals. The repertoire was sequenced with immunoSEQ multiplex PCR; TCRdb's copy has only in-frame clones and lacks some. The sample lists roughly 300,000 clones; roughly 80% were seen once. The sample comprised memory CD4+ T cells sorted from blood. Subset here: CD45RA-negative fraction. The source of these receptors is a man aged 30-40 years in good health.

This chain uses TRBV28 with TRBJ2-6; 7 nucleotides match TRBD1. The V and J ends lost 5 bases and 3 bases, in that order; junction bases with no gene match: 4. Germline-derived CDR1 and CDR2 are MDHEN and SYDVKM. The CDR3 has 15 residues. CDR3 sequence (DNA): TGTGCCAGCAGTAGGACAGGACGTGGGGCCAACGTCCTGACTTTC. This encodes CASSRTGRGANVLTF.

This chain's CDR3 is CASSKGRGERVYGYTF. CDR3 nucleotide sequence: TGTGCCAGCAGCAAAGGGAGAGGGGAGCGGGTCTATGGCTACACCTTC. The chain has TRBV21-1 and TRBJ1-2. TRBV21-1 is a known pseudogene. The CDR3 consists of 16 residues.

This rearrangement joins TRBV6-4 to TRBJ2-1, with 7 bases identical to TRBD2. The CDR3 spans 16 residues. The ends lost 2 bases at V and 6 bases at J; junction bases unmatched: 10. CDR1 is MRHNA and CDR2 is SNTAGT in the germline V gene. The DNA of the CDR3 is TGTGCCAGCAGTGACAGGGATTTCCGGACTAGCAATGAGCAGTTCTTC. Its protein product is CASSDRDFRTSNEQFF.

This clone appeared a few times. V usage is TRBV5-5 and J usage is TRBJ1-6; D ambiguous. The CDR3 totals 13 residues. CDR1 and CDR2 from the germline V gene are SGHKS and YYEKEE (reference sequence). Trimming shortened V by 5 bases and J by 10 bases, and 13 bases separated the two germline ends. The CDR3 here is CASRKWGESPLHF. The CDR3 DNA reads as TGTGCCAGCAGGAAATGGGGTGAATCACCCCTCCACTTT.

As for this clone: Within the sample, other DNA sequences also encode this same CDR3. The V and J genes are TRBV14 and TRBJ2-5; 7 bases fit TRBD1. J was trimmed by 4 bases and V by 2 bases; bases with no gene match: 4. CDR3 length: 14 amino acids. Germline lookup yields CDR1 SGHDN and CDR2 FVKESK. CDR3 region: CASSQNRGGETQYF. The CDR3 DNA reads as TGTGCCAGCAGCCAAAACAGGGGTGGAGAGACCCAGTACTTC.

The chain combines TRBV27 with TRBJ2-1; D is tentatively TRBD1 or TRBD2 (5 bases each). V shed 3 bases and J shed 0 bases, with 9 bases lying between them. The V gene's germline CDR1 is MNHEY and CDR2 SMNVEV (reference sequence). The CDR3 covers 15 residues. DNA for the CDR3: TGTGCCAGCAGTTTCACCGGGACCTCCTACAATGAGCAGTTCTTC. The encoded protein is CASSFTGTSYNEQFF.

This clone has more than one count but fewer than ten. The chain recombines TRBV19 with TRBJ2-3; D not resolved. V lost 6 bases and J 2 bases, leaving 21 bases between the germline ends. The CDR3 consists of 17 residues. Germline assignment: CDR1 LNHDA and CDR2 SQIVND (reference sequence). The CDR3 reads CASRGWNDVGDTDTQYF. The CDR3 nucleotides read TGTGCCAGTAGGGGTTGGAACGATGTAGGTGACACAGATACGCAGTATTTT.

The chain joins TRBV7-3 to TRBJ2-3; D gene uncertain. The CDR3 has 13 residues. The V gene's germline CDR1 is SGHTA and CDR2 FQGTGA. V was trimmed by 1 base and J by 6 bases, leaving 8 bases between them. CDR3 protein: CASSLNPRDTQYF. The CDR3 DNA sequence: TGTGCCAGCAGCTTAAACCCAAGGGATACGCAGTATTTT.

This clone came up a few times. The DNA for the CDR3 is TGTGCCAGCAGCTTGCAGGGAGGCACTGAAGCTTTCTTT. Protein product: CASSLQGGTEAFF. The chain links TRBV5-8 to TRBJ1-1; tentative D call: TRBD1 (5 bases). The germline V and J ends were trimmed by 1 base and 4 bases, with 8 bases remaining between them. Germline assignment: CDR1 SGHTS and CDR2 YDEGEE. CDR3 size: 13 residues.

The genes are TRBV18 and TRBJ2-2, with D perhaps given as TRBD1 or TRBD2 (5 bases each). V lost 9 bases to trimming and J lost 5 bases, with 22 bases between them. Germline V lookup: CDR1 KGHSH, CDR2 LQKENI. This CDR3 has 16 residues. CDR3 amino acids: CASRIHATGRTGELFF. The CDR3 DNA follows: TGTGCCAGTCGCATCCACGCGACGGGGCGGACCGGGGAGCTGTTTTTT.

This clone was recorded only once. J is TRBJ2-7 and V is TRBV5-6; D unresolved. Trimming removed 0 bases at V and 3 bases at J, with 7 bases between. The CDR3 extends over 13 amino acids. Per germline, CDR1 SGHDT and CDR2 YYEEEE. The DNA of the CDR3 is TGTGCCAGCAGCTTGGTAGGCAACTACGAGCAGTACTTC. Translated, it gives CASSLVGNYEQYF.

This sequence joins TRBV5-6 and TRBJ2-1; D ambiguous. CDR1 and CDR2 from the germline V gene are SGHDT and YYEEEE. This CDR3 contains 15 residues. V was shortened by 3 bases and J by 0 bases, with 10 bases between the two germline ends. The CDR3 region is CASSYGRSSYNEQFF. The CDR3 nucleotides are TGTGCCAGCAGCTACGGACGTAGCTCCTACAATGAGCAGTTCTTC.

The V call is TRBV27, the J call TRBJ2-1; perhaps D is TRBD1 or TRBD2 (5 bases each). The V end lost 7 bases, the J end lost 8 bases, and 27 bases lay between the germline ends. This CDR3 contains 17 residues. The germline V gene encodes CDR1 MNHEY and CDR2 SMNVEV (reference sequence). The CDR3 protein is CASTRLGTVLHTDEQFF. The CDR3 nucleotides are TGTGCCAGCACTCGCTTAGGGACCGTCTTGCACACGGATGAGCAGTTCTTC.

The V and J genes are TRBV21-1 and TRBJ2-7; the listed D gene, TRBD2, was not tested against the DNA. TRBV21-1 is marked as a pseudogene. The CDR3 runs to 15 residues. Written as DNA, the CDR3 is TGTGCCAGTTTGCTCAGGAGCGGGAGGGTCTACGAGCAGTACTTC. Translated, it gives CASLLRSGRVYEQYF.

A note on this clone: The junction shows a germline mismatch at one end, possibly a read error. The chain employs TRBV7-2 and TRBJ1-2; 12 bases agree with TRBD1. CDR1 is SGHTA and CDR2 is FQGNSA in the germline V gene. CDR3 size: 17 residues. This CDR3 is CASSLVLGQGALDGYTF. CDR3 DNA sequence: TGTGCCAGCAGTTTAGTCCTGGGACAGGGGGCGCTGGATGGCTACACCTTC.

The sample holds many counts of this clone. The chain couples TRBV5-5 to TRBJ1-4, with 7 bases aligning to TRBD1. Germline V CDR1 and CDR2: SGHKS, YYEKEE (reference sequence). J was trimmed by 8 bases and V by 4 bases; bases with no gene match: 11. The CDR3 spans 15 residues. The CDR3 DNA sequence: TGTGCCAGCAGCGGAACGGGACAGCGACTGGAAAAACTGTTTTTT. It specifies CASSGTGQRLEKLFF.

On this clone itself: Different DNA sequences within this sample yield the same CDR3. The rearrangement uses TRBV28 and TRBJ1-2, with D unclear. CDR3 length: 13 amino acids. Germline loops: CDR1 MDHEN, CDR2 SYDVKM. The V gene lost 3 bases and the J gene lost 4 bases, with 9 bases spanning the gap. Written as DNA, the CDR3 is TGTGCCAGCAGTTTCGGAGGAAGCTATGGCTACACCTTC. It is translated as CASSFGGSYGYTF.

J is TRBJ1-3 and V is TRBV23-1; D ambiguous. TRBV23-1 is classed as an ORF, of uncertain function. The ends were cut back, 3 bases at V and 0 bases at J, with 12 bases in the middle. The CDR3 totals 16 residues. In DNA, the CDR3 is TGCGCCAGCAGTCATACCCGGCAGAGCTCTGGAAACACCATATATTTT. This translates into CASSHTRQSSGNTIYF.